One sample yielded the 10 T cell receptor beta chains listed below, sequenced in a study of T-cell memory formation after mild COVID-19 (dated by TCRdb to about 2021). Library preparation used 5' RACE. TCRdb lists the instrument as Illumina NovaSeq 6000. TCRdb passed the public sequencing reads through fastp at Q25 and MiXCR, retaining productive beta sequences. Rows with a matching CDR3 protein are joined into one entry that keeps the most common DNA and genes. The sample table records about 290,000 distinct CDR3 sequences; more than 15% of these occur just once. Roughly 23% of the sample is taken by the ten largest. Sequenced sample: PBMCs or a T cell subset sorted from them (not recorded which). These receptors came from a man aged 18 to 30 who had mild COVID-19 (a few samples of this study predate the infection). The sample titles of this study are shuffled in the database, so cell type and time point are left out; the donor was told from shared clones.

This clonotype turned up a few times. The germline gene is not matched at one end of the junction; a read error may be the cause. This chain uses TRBV2 with TRBJ2-7; D possibly corresponds to TRBD2 (5 bases). Germline lookup yields CDR1 SNHLY and CDR2 FYNNEI. The CDR3 is 11 residues long. CDR3 loop: CASSINREAHF. The CDR3 nucleotides read TGTGCCAGCAGTATAAACCGGGAAGCGCACTTC.

The sample holds a few counts of this clonotype. The V gene is TRBV5-4, the J gene TRBJ1-1, with no clear D. CDR3 length: 12 amino acids. The ends were cut back, 7 bases at V and 2 bases at J, with 9 bases in the middle. The germline CDR1 and CDR2 sequences are SGHNT and YYREEE (reference sequence). Here the CDR3 reads CASGIDNTEAFF. In DNA, the CDR3 is TGTGCCAGCGGGATTGACAACACTGAAGCTTTCTTT.

Ten or more counts support this clonotype. The chain couples TRBV5-1 to TRBJ1-1; maybe TRBD1 (5 bases). V lost 0 bases and J lost 3, with 9 bases in between. The CDR3 runs 14 residues. CDR1 and CDR2 from the germline V gene are SGHRS and YFSETQ. Here the CDR3 reads CASSLVGGDTEAFF. DNA of the CDR3: TGCGCCAGCAGCTTGGTTGGGGGTGACACTGAAGCTTTCTTT.

This clonotype was seen only a few times. The chain has TRBV10-2 and TRBJ1-1, with a weak D call TRBD1 (6 bases). The CDR3 runs to 13 residues. From germline, CDR1 is WSHSY and CDR2 SAAADI. V lost 5 bases and J lost 10, with 17 bases in between. CDR3 region: CASSPDSKIGAFF. The CDR3 bases are TGCGCCAGCAGTCCGGACAGCAAAATTGGAGCTTTCTTT.

This chain uses TRBV4-3 with TRBJ1-6; D is ambiguous. The germline gives CDR1 LGHNA, CDR2 YSLEER. This CDR3 contains 15 residues. Trimming stripped 1 base from V and 2 bases from J, with 6 bases between. The CDR3 loop reads CASSQADPYNSPLHF. As DNA, the CDR3 is TGCGCCAGCAGCCAAGCGGACCCCTATAATTCACCCCTCCACTTT.

The chain couples TRBV7-3 to TRBJ2-6; D gene unclear. The CDR3 consists of 15 residues. Per the germline V gene, CDR1 is SGHTA and CDR2 is FQGTGA. Trimming took 5 bases from V and 4 from J, leaving 12 bases between them. The CDR3 region has the DNA TGTGCCAGCAGCCCCCGGGTAGGAGGGGCCAACGTCCTGACTTTC. Amino acid sequence: CASSPRVGGANVLTF.

This clonotype was detected many times. The chain joins TRBV7-2 to TRBJ2-3, with D uncertain. Germline CDR1 reads SGHTA; CDR2 reads FQGNSA. V was shortened by 1 base and J by 4 bases, with 9 bases between the two germline ends. CDR3 size: 14 residues. The CDR3 sequence: CASSLVGGADTQYF. The CDR3 coding sequence is TGTGCCAGCAGCTTAGTCGGTGGGGCAGATACGCAGTATTTT.

Only a few counts were recorded for this clonotype. V is TRBV19 and J is TRBJ2-3, with TRBD2 matching over 9 bases. The J segment lost 2 bases and the V segment lost 9 bases, leaving 6 bases of the junction unmatched. The germline V gene has CDR1 LNHDA and CDR2 SQIVND (reference sequence). This CDR3 has 14 residues. The CDR3 sequence is CASQTSGYTDTQYF. The DNA of the CDR3 is TGTGCCAGCCAGACTAGCGGATACACAGATACGCAGTATTTT.

This clonotype was counted between two and nine times. The J gene is TRBJ2-5, the V gene TRBV5-6, with D possibly being TRBD2 (5 bases). V was pared by 4 bases and J by 5 bases, with 9 bases between. Per germline, CDR1 SGHDT and CDR2 YYEEEE. This CDR3 is built from 12 residues. The CDR3 protein is CASSASGETQYF. CDR3 nucleotides: TGTGCCAGCAGCGCCTCGGGGGAGACCCAGTACTTC.

This clonotype was observed a single time. The chain employs TRBV30 and TRBJ1-2; 8 nucleotides align to TRBD1. The trim removed 2 bases at V and 8 bases at J, leaving 7 bases unmatched. The germline CDR1 and CDR2 sequences are GTSNPN and SVGIG (reference sequence). This CDR3 spans 13 amino acids. CDR3 coding DNA: TGTGCCTGGAGTTTTAATACAGGGGGAGGCTACACCTTC. Encoded protein: CAWSFNTGGGYTF.